This TCR beta chain was captured by sequencing in a study of cytomegalovirus exposure and HLA in healthy donors. Comments on this clone: Its antigen is not identified.

Study-level points and caveats: Across donors, sequencing depth was assumed by presence/absence analyses to be roughly uniform. Sequencing likely generated an artifact that appeared as a cluster of highly shared sequence variants. There were reportedly fewer N-insertions in an Asian-associated ancestry cluster than the roughly 700-donor mean, in a later analysis.

It was with 60 Vbeta and 13 Jbeta primers that the PCR ran. In the authors' workflow: A later analysis tallied 87 million or so unique TCR beta chains, about 12 million of them shared. Clones were read by immunoSEQ multiplex PCR, and TCRdb kept only the in-frame ones, dropping some. V and J calls and clone size come straight from that table; D and trimming were deduced from the DNA. The table includes roughly 100,000 clones, around 15% detected once. This TCR was sampled from a female donor in good health and CMV-seronegative. Material for sequencing was PBMCs.

The CDR3 DNA is TGTGCCAGCAGCCCTATTCAATCTCGGGTCCTCTATGGCTACACCTTC. It translates to CASSPIQSRVLYGYTF. J is TRBJ1-2 and V is TRBV28; no reliable D call. Per germline, CDR1 MDHEN and CDR2 SYDVKM. Deletions cut 6 bases from V and 4 bases from J, with 21 bases between. The CDR3 is 16 residues long.